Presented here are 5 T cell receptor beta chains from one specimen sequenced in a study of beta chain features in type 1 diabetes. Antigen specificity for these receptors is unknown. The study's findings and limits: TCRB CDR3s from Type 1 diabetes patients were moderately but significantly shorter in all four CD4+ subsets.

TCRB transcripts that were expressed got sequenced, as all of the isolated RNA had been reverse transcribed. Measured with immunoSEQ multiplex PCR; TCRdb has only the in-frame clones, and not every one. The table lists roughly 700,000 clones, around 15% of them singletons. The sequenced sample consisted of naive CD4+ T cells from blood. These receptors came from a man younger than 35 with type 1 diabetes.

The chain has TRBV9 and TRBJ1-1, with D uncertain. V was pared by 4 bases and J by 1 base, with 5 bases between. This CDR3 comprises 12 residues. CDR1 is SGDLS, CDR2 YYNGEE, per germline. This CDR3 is CASSRGNTEAFF. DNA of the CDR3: TGTGCCAGCAGCCGAGGGAACACTGAAGCTTTCTTT.

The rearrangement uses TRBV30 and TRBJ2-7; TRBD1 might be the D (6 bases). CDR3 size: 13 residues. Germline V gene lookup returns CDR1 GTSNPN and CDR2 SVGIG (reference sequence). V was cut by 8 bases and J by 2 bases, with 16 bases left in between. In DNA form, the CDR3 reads TGTGCCCTTTGGACAGTAGTGACCTACGAGCAGTACTTC. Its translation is CALWTVVTYEQYF.

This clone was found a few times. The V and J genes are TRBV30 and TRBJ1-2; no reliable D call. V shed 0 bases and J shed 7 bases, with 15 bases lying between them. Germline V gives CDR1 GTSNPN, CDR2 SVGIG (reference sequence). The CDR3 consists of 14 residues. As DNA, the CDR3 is TGTGCCTGGAGTGTAGGCGGAGGCGTAAGTGGCTACACCTTC. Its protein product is CAWSVGGGVSGYTF.

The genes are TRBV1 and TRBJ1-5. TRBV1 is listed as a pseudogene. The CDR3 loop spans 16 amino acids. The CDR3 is CTSSQGGGAGNQPQHF. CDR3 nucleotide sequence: TGCACCAGCAGCCAAGGTGGGGGGGCGGGCAATCAGCCCCAGCATTTT.

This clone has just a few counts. The CDR3 here is CASSLDTGPQSTNTEAFF. In DNA, the CDR3 is TGTGCCAGCAGTTTAGACACGGGACCTCAAAGTACGAACACTGAAGCTTTCTTT. V gene TRBV28 combines with J gene TRBJ1-1, with a tentative D call TRBD1 (5 bases). The CDR3 sequence is 18 residues long. From germline, CDR1 is MDHEN and CDR2 SYDVKM. V lost 2 bases to trimming and J lost 1 base, with 20 bases between them.